This T cell receptor beta chain was retrieved from a study of T cell responses to AZD1222 COVID-19 vaccine. This CDR3 contains 16 residues. From germline, CDR1 is SGHDT and CDR2 YYEEEE. The V gene end was trimmed by 1 base and the J gene end by 6 bases; junction bases not matched to a gene: 13. Sequenced by immunoSEQ multiplex PCR; TCRdb stores in-frame clones only, minus some. The repertoire consists of some 170,000 clones, with about 92% occurring once and the leading ten covering around 0.99%. Sample: peripheral blood, taken 28 days after the second AZD1222 dose. This chain connects TRBV5-6 to TRBJ2-7, with TRBD2 identical over 7 bases. The sequence came from an adult who received the AZD1222 COVID-19 vaccine. CDR3 DNA: TGTGCCAGCAGCTTGTGGGAGGGACTCCACTCCCTCGAGCAGTACTTC. Translating it yields CASSLWEGLHSLEQYF.